These 31 T cell receptor beta chains were all obtained from the same sample, sequenced in a study of T cell changes during pregnancy in multiple sclerosis (dated by TCRdb to the late 2010s). Library preparation was by the immunoSEQ multiplex PCR assay. TCRdb obtained this table from immuneACCESS and retained in-frame rearrangements with V and J assigned. These tables miss some clones; where compared with another copy, unresolved V genes account for less than half of the shortfall, and the remainder is unexplained. This sample lists roughly 110,000 clones; about 93% were detected once. 1.5% to 1.9% of the sample belongs to the ten largest clones. The source was peripheral blood, collected in the third trimester of pregnancy. The receptors shown here come from a female donor with multiple sclerosis, enrolled in a pregnancy study.

This rearrangement joins TRBV28 to TRBJ2-6; 7 bases map to TRBD1. The CDR3 runs to 18 residues. V was clipped by 3 bases and J by 3 bases; unmatched bases: 11. Germline V gene sequence: CDR1 MDHEN, CDR2 SYDVKM. The CDR3 spells CASSFLRRGSNGANVLTF. In nucleotides, the CDR3 is TGTGCCAGCAGTTTCTTGCGCAGGGGGAGTAATGGGGCCAACGTCCTGACTTTC.

The chain recombines TRBV4-1 with TRBJ2-5, with no clear D. Germline CDR1 is MGHRA and CDR2 is YSYEKL. Trimming cost V 5 bases and J 5 bases, with 12 bases left between them. The CDR3 totals 13 residues. This CDR3 is CASSYQLRETQYF. The CDR3 DNA reads TGCGCCAGCAGCTATCAATTACGGGAGACCCAGTACTTC.

The genes are TRBV19 and TRBJ1-1; D is unclear. The CDR3 contains 12 residues. Trimming pared 5 bases from V and 8 bases from J, leaving 12 bases between. Germline V gene lookup returns CDR1 LNHDA and CDR2 SQIVND (reference sequence). The CDR3 DNA is TGTGCCAGTAGTCGCAATAATAGAGAAGCTTTCTTT. Amino acids: CASSRNNREAFF.

In this sample, this clone turned up once. This sequence joins TRBV2 and TRBJ2-2, with 11 nucleotides matching TRBD1. The junction had 1 base not matched to a gene; V was cut back by 6 bases and J by 4 bases. CDR1 is SNHLY and CDR2 is FYNNEI in the germline V gene. The CDR3 totals 14 residues. The CDR3 DNA reads as TGTGCCAGCAGGGACAGGGGGCCCACCGGGGAGCTGTTTTTT. Residues: CASRDRGPTGELFF.

The chain uses TRBV7-8 and TRBJ2-1; TRBD1 might be the D (7 bases). Germline V gene lookup returns CDR1 SGHVS and CDR2 FQNEAQ. The germline V and J ends were trimmed by 0 bases and 7 bases, with 16 bases remaining between them. The CDR3 has 16 residues. CDR3 loop: CASSLAGRGESNEQFF. Written as DNA, the CDR3 is TGTGCCAGCAGCTTAGCGGGCAGGGGGGAGAGTAATGAGCAGTTCTTC.

The genes are TRBV9 and TRBJ2-2; 8 nucleotides match TRBD2. CDR1 SGDLS and CDR2 YYNGEE come from the germline V gene. J gave up 3 bases and V 9 bases, and 7 bases lay outside the gene matches. The CDR3 loop spans 14 amino acids. CDR3 protein: CATRAGADTGELFF. The CDR3 DNA reads TGTGCCACCAGAGCGGGAGCGGACACCGGGGAGCTGTTTTTT.

This chain connects TRBV7-2 to TRBJ2-7; D is undetermined. Trimming shortened V by 1 base and J by 3 bases, and 7 bases separated the two germline ends. CDR1 is SGHTA and CDR2 is FQGNSA in the germline V gene. CDR3 size: 13 residues. DNA for the CDR3: TGTGCCAGCAGCTTAGGTCCCATCTACGAGCAGTACTTC. Translation gives CASSLGPIYEQYF.

The CDR3 region has the DNA TGTGCCAGCAGCGCGGAGTCCGGGACAGTCACAGATACGCAGTATTTT. Translating gives CASSAESGTVTDTQYF. This chain connects TRBV9 to TRBJ2-3, with 7 bases matching TRBD1. With V trimmed by 3 bases and J by 2 bases, 9 bases remained unmatched. Germline V gives CDR1 SGDLS, CDR2 YYNGEE. The CDR3 is made up of 16 amino acids.

This chain links TRBV27 with TRBJ1-5; 8 bases align to TRBD1. The germline CDR1 and CDR2 sequences are MNHEY and SMNVEV (reference sequence). This CDR3 region has 18 residues. The ends lost 4 bases at V and 0 bases at J; junction bases unmatched: 11. For the CDR3, the DNA is TGTGCCAGCAGTTCCCGGATAGGGACAGGCGATAGCAATCAGCCCCAGCATTTT. The encoded protein is CASSSRIGTGDSNQPQHF.

This clone showed up just once. The V and J genes are TRBV19 and TRBJ2-7; TRBD2 matches 10 bases. The CDR3 extends over 16 amino acids. The V and J ends lost 6 bases and 3 bases, in that order; junction bases with no gene match: 11. The germline gives CDR1 LNHDA, CDR2 SQIVND (reference sequence). The CDR3 sequence: CASRYSGASGGYEQYF. DNA of the CDR3: TGTGCCAGTAGGTACAGCGGGGCTAGCGGGGGCTACGAGCAGTACTTC.

V usage is TRBV5-6 and J usage is TRBJ2-7, with D tentatively TRBD1 (5 bases). The V end was cut by 4 bases, the J end by 2 bases, with 13 bases between. The germline V gene has CDR1 SGHDT and CDR2 YYEEEE. The CDR3 is 14 amino acids. The CDR3 is CASSRPGPPYEQYF. CDR3 bases: TGTGCCAGCAGCCGTCCAGGGCCACCCTACGAGCAGTACTTC.

The rearrangement joins TRBV28 to TRBJ1-2, with D hard to call. The CDR3 spans 12 residues. Germline-derived CDR1 and CDR2 are MDHEN and SYDVKM. Trimming removed 8 bases from V and 2 bases from J, with 9 bases in between. The CDR3 sequence is CASHGSNYGYTF. The CDR3 nucleotides are TGTGCCAGCCACGGTTCAAACTATGGCTACACCTTC.

This rearrangement joins TRBV5-6 to TRBJ2-7, with 8 bases lining up with TRBD1. V lost 4 bases to trimming and J lost 0 bases; unmatched junction nucleotides: 3. Germline V CDR1 and CDR2: SGHDT, YYEEEE. The CDR3 covers 14 residues. CDR3 DNA sequence: TGTGCCAGCAGCCCAGGGGGCCGCTCCTACGAGCAGTACTTC. Translation: CASSPGGRSYEQYF.

The chain couples TRBV2 to TRBJ2-7, with D hard to call. The CDR3 has 16 residues. The germline CDR1 and CDR2 sequences are SNHLY and FYNNEI. Between the trimmed V and J ends, which lost 1 base and 2 bases, there was a span of 15 bases. CDR3 sequence: CASSEGKWNSPYEQYF. CDR3 DNA: TGTGCCAGCAGTGAAGGAAAGTGGAACAGTCCCTACGAGCAGTACTTC.

J is TRBJ2-5 and V is TRBV28; possibly TRBD2 for D (5 bases). Germline V lookup: CDR1 MDHEN, CDR2 SYDVKM. Trimming took off 3 bases at V and 7 bases at J, with 12 bases between the two ends. The CDR3 runs 13 residues. CDR3: CASSLGSLGTQYF. Written as DNA, the CDR3 is TGTGCCAGCAGTTTGGGGAGTCTAGGGACCCAGTACTTC.

This rearrangement joins TRBV5-5 to TRBJ2-7; no clear D. V dropped 0 bases and J dropped 4 bases, with 11 bases sitting between them. The germline gives CDR1 SGHKS, CDR2 YYEKEE (reference sequence). This CDR3 is built from 14 residues. The CDR3, as DNA: TGTGCCAGCAGCTTGGAGGTGGGCCCGTACGAGCAGTACTTC. Protein product: CASSLEVGPYEQYF.

The rearrangement links TRBV9 to TRBJ2-1, with D perhaps TRBD1 (5 bases). The germline V gene has CDR1 SGDLS and CDR2 YYNGEE. The V gene lost 3 bases and the J gene lost 8 bases, with 18 bases spanning the gap. The CDR3 spans 15 residues. The CDR3 reads CASSGAPWWGDEQFF. CDR3 DNA sequence: TGTGCCAGCAGCGGAGCGCCTTGGTGGGGCGATGAGCAGTTCTTC.

V gene TRBV6-6 combines with J gene TRBJ2-5; D not resolved. This CDR3 is built from 14 residues. The V end was cut by 2 bases, the J end by 0 bases, with 7 bases between. CDR1 is MNHNY, CDR2 SVGAGI, per germline (reference sequence). Here the CDR3 reads CASSYPQNQETQYF. The CDR3 coding sequence is TGTGCCAGCAGTTACCCCCAAAACCAAGAGACCCAGTACTTC.

The chain links TRBV27 to TRBJ1-1; D ambiguous. Trimming left V 6 bases short and J 3 bases short, with 14 bases between. CDR1 and CDR2 from the germline V gene are MNHEY and SMNVEV (reference sequence). This CDR3 region has 14 residues. The CDR3 nucleotides are TGTGCCAGCAGCCCGTCGGTTCAGGACACTGAAGCTTTCTTT. It is translated as CASSPSVQDTEAFF.

V gene TRBV20-1 combines with J gene TRBJ1-1; 7 bases are a match to TRBD1. CDR3 length equals 11 residues. CDR1 DFQATT and CDR2 SNEGSKA come from the germline V gene (reference sequence). The ends lost 7 bases at V and 6 bases at J; junction bases unmatched: 5. CDR3 in amino acids: CSVQGGAEAFF. The CDR3 nucleotides read TGCAGTGTCCAGGGGGGCGCTGAAGCTTTCTTT.

The genes are TRBV27 and TRBJ2-6, with D perhaps matching TRBD2 (6 bases). This CDR3 contains 17 residues. The V and J ends lost 6 bases and 3 bases respectively, with 18 bases between them. CDR1 is MNHEY, CDR2 SMNVEV, per germline (reference sequence). In DNA form, the CDR3 reads TGTGCCAGCAGCCAACTGGGACTTGGCGGTGGGGCCAACGTCCTGACTTTC. Translation: CASSQLGLGGGANVLTF.

This chain joins TRBV5-8 and TRBJ1-5, with 8 bases matching TRBD1. V lost 4 bases, J lost 5 bases, and 8 bases stayed unmatched. Germline values: CDR1 SGHTS, CDR2 YDEGEE. This CDR3 has 15 residues. The DNA of the CDR3 is TGTGCCAGCAGCCCCGGACAGGGCTTTGATCAGCCCCAGCATTTT. This sequence encodes CASSPGQGFDQPQHF.

This CDR3 reads CASTRPTGGSYNEQFF. CDR3 in DNA: TGTGCCAGCACCCGCCCGACAGGGGGTTCCTACAATGAGCAGTTCTTC. The chain carries TRBV27 and TRBJ2-1; 9 bases line up with TRBD1. The CDR3 is 16 amino acids. Germline V gene sequence: CDR1 MNHEY, CDR2 SMNVEV (reference sequence). V lost 7 bases and J lost 1; bases outside the gene matches: 8.

In nucleotides, the CDR3 is TGCGCCAGCAGCCAAGTAGACAGCAAAAACATTCAGTACTTC. This encodes CASSQVDSKNIQYF. The rearrangement links TRBV4-1 to TRBJ2-4; D might be TRBD1 (5 bases). Trimming stripped 1 base from V and 3 bases from J, with 7 bases between. The CDR3 runs 14 residues. Germline values: CDR1 MGHRA, CDR2 YSYEKL.

The chain employs TRBV28 and TRBJ1-2; D uncertain. From germline, CDR1 is MDHEN and CDR2 SYDVKM. CDR3 length: 14 residues. V lost 6 bases and J 0 bases, leaving 11 bases between the germline ends. CDR3 DNA: TGTGCCAGCAGCAGTCCCGGGTCTAACTATGGCTACACCTTC. Its translation: CASSSPGSNYGYTF.

The chain joins TRBV4-2 to TRBJ2-7; D is possibly TRBD1 (5 bases). This CDR3 contains 14 residues. V gave up 6 bases and J gave up 7 bases, with 19 bases separating them. Germline V CDR1 and CDR2: LGHNA, YNFKEQ. For the CDR3, the DNA is TGTGCCAGCAGACCCCAGGGTGGGTATGGGGAGCAGTACTTC. Amino acids: CASRPQGGYGEQYF.

This chain uses TRBV10-3 with TRBJ1-3; D might be TRBD1 (5 bases). The CDR3 is made up of 16 amino acids. Trimming stripped 3 bases from V and 4 bases from J, with 16 bases between. Germline lookup yields CDR1 ENHRY and CDR2 SYGVKD. CDR3 DNA: TGTGCCATCAGTGACCGCGGGACTTTTCGCGGAAACACCATATATTTT. Its protein product is CAISDRGTFRGNTIYF.

The genes are TRBV19 and TRBJ2-1; TRBD2 matches 12 bases. Germline V CDR1 and CDR2: LNHDA, SQIVND (reference sequence). V gave up 5 bases and J gave up 4 bases; unmatched junction bases: 3. This CDR3 contains 15 residues. CDR3 loop: CASSPSGGVYNEQFF. Here the CDR3 DNA reads TGTGCCAGTAGTCCTAGCGGGGGGGTGTACAATGAGCAGTTCTTC.

This chain joins TRBV13 and TRBJ2-7; 8 nucleotides match TRBD2. The CDR3 covers 15 residues. The V gene end was trimmed by 4 bases and the J gene end by 0 bases; junction bases not matched to a gene: 5. The germline V gene encodes CDR1 PRHDT and CDR2 FYEKMQ (reference sequence). The CDR3 DNA is TGTGCCAGCAGCTCCGGTAGCGGGATCTCCTACGAGCAGTACTTC. Amino acids: CASSSGSGISYEQYF.

This clone showed up just once. This rearrangement joins TRBV6-1 to TRBJ2-7; maybe TRBD2 (5 bases). Germline CDR1 reads MNHNS; CDR2 reads SASEGT. This CDR3 comprises 14 residues. V gave up 6 bases and J gave up 0 bases, with 12 bases separating them. CDR3 amino acids: CASRMIRGSYEQYF. In DNA form, the CDR3 reads TGTGCCAGCAGGATGATCCGGGGCTCCTACGAGCAGTACTTC.

This sequence joins TRBV5-1 and TRBJ1-5; the D gene is possibly TRBD1 (5 bases). Trimming cost V 2 bases and J 2 bases, with 8 bases left between them. CDR3 length: 14 residues. Per the germline V gene, CDR1 is SGHRS and CDR2 is YFSETQ. The CDR3 nucleotides read TGCGCCAGCAGCTTAGGGGATCGCAATCAGCCCCAGCATTTT. The encoded protein is CASSLGDRNQPQHF.